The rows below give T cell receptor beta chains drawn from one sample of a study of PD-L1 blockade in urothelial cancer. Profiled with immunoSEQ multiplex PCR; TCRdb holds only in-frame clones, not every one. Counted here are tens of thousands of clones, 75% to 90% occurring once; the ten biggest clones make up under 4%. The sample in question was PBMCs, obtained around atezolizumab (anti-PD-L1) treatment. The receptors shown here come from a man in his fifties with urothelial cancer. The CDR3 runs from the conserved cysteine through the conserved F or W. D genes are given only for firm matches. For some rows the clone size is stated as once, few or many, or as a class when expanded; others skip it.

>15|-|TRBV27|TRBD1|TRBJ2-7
TGTGCCAGCAGCCGGACCGGGACAGGGACCCACGAGCAGTACTTC
CASSRTGTGTHEQYF
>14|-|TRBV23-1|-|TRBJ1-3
TGCGCCAGCAGTCAAGAGCGGTTTAGGTACACCATATATTTT
CASSQERFRYTIYF
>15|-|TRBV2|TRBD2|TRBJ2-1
TGTGCCAGCAGTCTTAAGCGGGACCTCTACAATGAGCAGTTCTTC
CASSLKRDLYNEQFF
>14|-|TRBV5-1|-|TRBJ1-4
TGCGCCAGCAGCTTGACAGCTAATAATGAAAAACTGTTTTTT
CASSLTANNEKLFF
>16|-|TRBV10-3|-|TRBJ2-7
TGTGCCATCAGTGAGTCGGAGGCAGGAGACCACTACGAGCAGTACTTC
CAISESEAGDHYEQYF
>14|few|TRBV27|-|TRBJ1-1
TGTGCCAGCAGACCAGGGAGGTCTAGCACTGAAGCTTTCTTT
CASRPGRSSTEAFF
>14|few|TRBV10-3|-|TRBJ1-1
TGTGCCATCAGCGGGAGGGGGGGGAACACTGAAGCTTTCTTT
CAISGRGGNTEAFF
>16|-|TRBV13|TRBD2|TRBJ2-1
TGTGCCAGCACCCCCTCTAGCGGGGGGTACAACAATGAGCAGTTCTTC
CASTPSSGGYNNEQFF
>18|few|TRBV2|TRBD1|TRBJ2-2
TGTGCCAGCACCCGAAGGGAGTTACTAGGGGGCGAGACCGGGGAGCTGTTTTTT
CASTRRELLGGETGELFF
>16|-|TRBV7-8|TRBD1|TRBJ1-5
TGTGCCAGCAGCTTAGCCGCGACAGGGTTCAATCAGCCCCAGCATTTT
CASSLAATGFNQPQHF
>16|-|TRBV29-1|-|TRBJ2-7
TGCAGCGTTGAATCCCGGGGGACCGAGAAACGATACGAGCAGTACTTC
CSVESRGTEKRYEQYF
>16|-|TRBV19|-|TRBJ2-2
TGTGCCGTTCACGCGGGCCGCTGGACGCAGTCCGGGGAGCTGTTTTTT
CAVHAGRWTQSGELFF
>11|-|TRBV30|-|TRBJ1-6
TGTGCCTGGGGAGGCAATTCACCCCTCCACTTT
CAWGGNSPLHF
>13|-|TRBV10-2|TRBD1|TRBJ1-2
TGCGCCAGCAGGCCGACAGGGATCTATGGCTACACCTTC
CASRPTGIYGYTF
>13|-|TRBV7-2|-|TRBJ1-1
TGTGCCAGCAGCTTAGGGGCAAACACTGAAGCTTTCTTT
CASSLGANTEAFF
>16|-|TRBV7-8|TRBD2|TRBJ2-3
TGTGCCAGCAGCCCCCGCTGGGGGGGTAGCACAGATACGCAGTATTTT
CASSPRWGGSTDTQYF
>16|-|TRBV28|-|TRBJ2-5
TGTGCCAGCAGTCCCTTGGAGGTAGCGAATTTAGAGACCCAGTACTTC
CASSPLEVANLETQYF
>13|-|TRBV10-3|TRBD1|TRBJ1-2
TGTGCCAGCTCGGGACAGGCGAACTATGGCTACACCTTC
CASSGQANYGYTF
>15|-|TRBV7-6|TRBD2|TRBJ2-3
TGTGCCAGCAGCAACCTAGACGATAGCGGGAGAACGCAGTATTTT
CASSNLDDSGRTQYF
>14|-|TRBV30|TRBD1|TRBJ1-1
TGTGCCTGGAGGACAGGGGCGCTGAACACTGAAGCTTTCTTT
CAWRTGALNTEAFF
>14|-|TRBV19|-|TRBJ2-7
TGTGCCAGTCAACAGTCGGACTCCTCCTACGAGCAGTACTTC
CASQQSDSSYEQYF
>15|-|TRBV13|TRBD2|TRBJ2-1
TGTGCCAGCAGCGCCGGGGGAGGGAGTCGGAATGAGCAGTTCTTC
CASSAGGGSRNEQFF
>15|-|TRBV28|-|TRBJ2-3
TGTGCCAGCAGTGATGGCGGGCTACCCACAGATACGCAGTATTTT
CASSDGGLPTDTQYF
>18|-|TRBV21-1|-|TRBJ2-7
TGTGCCAGCAGCAAAGACGGACAGCCTAGAAGGGGGACCTACGAGCAGTACTTC
CASSKDGQPRRGTYEQYF
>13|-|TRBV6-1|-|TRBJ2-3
TGTGCCAGCAGTGACAGGTTCACAGATACGCAGTATTTT
CASSDRFTDTQYF
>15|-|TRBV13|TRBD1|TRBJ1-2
TGTGCCAGCAGCGTCCGGGACAGGGGCTCCCATGGCTACACCTTC
CASSVRDRGSHGYTF
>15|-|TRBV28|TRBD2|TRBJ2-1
TGTGCCAGCAGTTCACTAGCGGGAGTGGGGGATGAGCAGTTCTTC
CASSSLAGVGDEQFF
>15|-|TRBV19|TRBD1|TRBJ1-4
TGTGCCAGTAGTAGGAGGACAGGGCGTAATGAAAAACTGTTTTTT
CASSRRTGRNEKLFF
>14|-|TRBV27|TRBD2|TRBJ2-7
TGTGCCAGCAGTTTAACTAGCGGGGTCTTCGAGCAGTACTTC
CASSLTSGVFEQYF
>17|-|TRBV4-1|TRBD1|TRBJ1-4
TGCGCCAGCAGCCCGCTTGGGACAGTTGCAACTAATGAAAAACTGTTTTTT
CASSPLGTVATNEKLFF
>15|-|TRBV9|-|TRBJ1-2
TGTGCCAGCAGCAAGGCCGCGCAGGGCCCCTATGGCTACACCTTC
CASSKAAQGPYGYTF
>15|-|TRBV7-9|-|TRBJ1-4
TGTGCCAGCAGCTCACAGGGTGCAACTAATGAAAAACTGTTTTTT
CASSSQGATNEKLFF
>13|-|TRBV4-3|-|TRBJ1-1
TGCGCCAGCAGCCAAGCCAGGGTTGGTGAAGCTTTCTTT
CASSQARVGEAFF
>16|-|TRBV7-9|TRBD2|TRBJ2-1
TGTGCCAGCAGCTTAGGGGTGTCGGGGGGATACAATGAGCAGTTCTTC
CASSLGVSGGYNEQFF
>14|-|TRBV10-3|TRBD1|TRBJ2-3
TGTGCCATCAGTGGACAGGGGGCTGGAGATACGCAGTATTTT
CAISGQGAGDTQYF
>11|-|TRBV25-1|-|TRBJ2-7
TGTGCCAGCAGTGAAGGGCCGAGTCAGTACTTC
CASSEGPSQYF
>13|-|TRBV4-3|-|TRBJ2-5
TGCGCCAGCAGCCAAGATACGCAGGGGACCCAGTACTTC
CASSQDTQGTQYF
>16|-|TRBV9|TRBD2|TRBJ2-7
TGTGCCAGCAGCTTAAGCGGGGCGCCGACTTCCTACGAGCAGTACTTC
CASSLSGAPTSYEQYF
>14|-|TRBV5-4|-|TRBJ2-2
TGTGCCAGCAGCTTGGTCCAGAACACCGGGGAGCTGTTTTTT
CASSLVQNTGELFF
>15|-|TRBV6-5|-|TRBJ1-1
TGTGCCAGCAGTTACCCCGGGAGGCGGAGCACTGAAGCTTTCTTT
CASSYPGRRSTEAFF
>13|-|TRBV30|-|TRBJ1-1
TGTGCCTGGGTAGGGGAACTGAACACTGAAGCTTTCTTT
CAWVGELNTEAFF
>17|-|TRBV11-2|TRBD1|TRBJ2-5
TGTGCCAGCAGCAGGTCTATAACGGGACAGGGGGTTAAGGCCCAGTACTTC
CASSRSITGQGVKAQYF
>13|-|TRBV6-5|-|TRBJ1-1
TGTGCCAGCATGATGGGGACTAACACTGAAGCTTTCTTT
CASMMGTNTEAFF
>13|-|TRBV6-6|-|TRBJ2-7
TGTGCCAGCAGTCCCCGACAGTCCTACGAGCAGTACTTC
CASSPRQSYEQYF
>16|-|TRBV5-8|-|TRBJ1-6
TGTGCCAGCAGCTTTGGATCTGTCTGGGAGGAGTCACCCCTCCACTTT
CASSFGSVWEESPLHF
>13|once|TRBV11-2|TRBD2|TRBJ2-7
TGTGCCAGCAGCCCACTTAGCGGGACCGAGCAGTACTTC
CASSPLSGTEQYF
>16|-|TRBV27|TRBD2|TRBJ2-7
TGTGCCAGCAGGGCCGTGTGGCGGGAGCGCTCCTACGAGCAGTACTTC
CASRAVWRERSYEQYF
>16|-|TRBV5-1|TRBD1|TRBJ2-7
TGCGCCAGCAGCCTGGCGGTGGGACAGGGAACCTACGAGCAGTACTTC
CASSLAVGQGTYEQYF
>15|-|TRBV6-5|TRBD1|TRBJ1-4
TGTGCCAGCAGCCCAACTCCGGGACAGAATGAAAAACTGTTTTTT
CASSPTPGQNEKLFF
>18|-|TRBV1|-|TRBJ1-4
TGCACCAGCAGCCCCATCCGCCGAAGTGACAGGAAGGATGAAAAACTGTTTTTT
CTSSPIRRSDRKDEKLFF
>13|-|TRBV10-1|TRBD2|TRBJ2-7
TGCGCCAGCAGTTTAGCGGGAGTGCACGAGCAGTACTTC
CASSLAGVHEQYF
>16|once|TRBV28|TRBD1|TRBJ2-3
TGTGCCAGCAGTCTTCGGACAGGTCTAGGAACAGATACGCAGTATTTT
CASSLRTGLGTDTQYF